These 32 T cell receptor beta chains originate from one sample sequenced in a study of shared clonotypes between healthy human individuals. Data came from immunoSEQ multiplex PCR; TCRdb stores just in-frame clones and leaves some out. This table has some 1,100,000 clones, 75% to 80% appearing once. Material for sequencing was memory CD4+ T cells from PBMCs. Subset: CD45RA-negative fraction. The receptors stem from a man aged 18 to 30 in good health. Some clones in this sample may be carry-over from other donors' samples.

On this clone itself: Different DNA sequences within this sample yield the same CDR3. V and J are TRBV7-2 and TRBJ2-7; 8 nucleotides align to TRBD1. This CDR3 is built from 16 residues. Germline loops: CDR1 SGHTA, CDR2 FQGNSA. The trim removed 8 bases at V and 4 bases at J, leaving 16 bases unmatched. CDR3 coding DNA: TGTGCCAGCTCGAGTAGGCCAGGACAGGGATCTTACGAGCAGTACTTC. Protein product: CASSSRPGQGSYEQYF.

About this clone: Germline is not matched at one junction end, which may reflect a read error. V gene TRBV4-1 combines with J gene TRBJ1-1, with TRBD1 identical over 9 bases. Germline V gene data show CDR1 as MGHRA and CDR2 as YSYEKL. The CDR3 contains 11 residues. The CDR3 DNA reads TGCGCCAGCAACCGGGACAGGGTCTTGTACTTT. Residues: CASNRDRVLYF.

This rearrangement joins TRBV9 to TRBJ1-5; 9 bases line up with TRBD1. The V gene end was trimmed by 0 bases and the J gene end by 5 bases; junction bases not matched to a gene: 0. Germline V lookup: CDR1 SGDLS, CDR2 YYNGEE. This CDR3 has 14 amino acids. Here the CDR3 reads CASSVGQGDQPQHF. Here the CDR3 DNA reads TGTGCCAGCAGCGTAGGACAGGGGGATCAGCCCCAGCATTTT.

Comments on this clone: Distinct nucleotide sequences in the sample also encode this CDR3. V is TRBV5-1 and J is TRBJ1-3, with D hard to call. Trimming left V 0 bases short and J 0 bases short, with 7 bases between. The CDR3 extends over 15 amino acids. Germline lookup yields CDR1 SGHRS and CDR2 YFSETQ. CDR3 residues: CASSLAASSGNTIYF. In nucleotides, the CDR3 is TGCGCCAGCAGCTTGGCCGCTAGCTCTGGAAACACCATATATTTT.

The rearrangement uses TRBV7-3 and TRBJ2-3, with D unclear. Germline V gene lookup returns CDR1 SGHTA and CDR2 FQGTGA. The CDR3 runs 13 residues. V lost 5 bases to trimming and J lost 3 bases, with 9 bases between them. This CDR3 is CASSPPSTDTQYF. The DNA for the CDR3 is TGTGCCAGCAGCCCCCCTAGTACAGATACGCAGTATTTT. Full variable domain (outside the CDR3, taken from reference TRBV7-3 and TRBJ2-3): GAGVSQTPSNKVTEKGKYVELRCDPISGHTALYWYRQSLGQGPEFLIYFQGTGAADDSGLPNDRFFAVRPEGSVSTLKIQRTERGDSAVYLCASSPPSTDTQYFGPGTRLTVL.

The chain carries TRBV9 and TRBJ2-7; D might be TRBD2 (5 bases). Germline CDR1 and CDR2: SGDLS and YYNGEE. Trimming left V 0 bases short and J 6 bases short, with 13 bases between. The CDR3 extends over 14 amino acids. The CDR3 spells CASSVDLSGSEQYF. CDR3 in DNA: TGTGCCAGCAGCGTAGACCTTTCGGGGAGCGAGCAGTACTTC.

V gene TRBV5-1 combines with J gene TRBJ1-5; 9 positions match TRBD1. The V gene end was trimmed by 4 bases and the J gene end by 2 bases; junction bases not matched to a gene: 13. The CDR3 loop spans 18 amino acids. Germline CDR1 and CDR2: SGHRS and YFSETQ. The CDR3 loop is CASSPSPPTGGGNQPQHF. In DNA form, the CDR3 reads TGCGCCAGCAGCCCCTCTCCGCCGACAGGGGGTGGCAATCAGCCCCAGCATTTT.

Points on this clone: This may be a read error, as it is one base from a much larger clone. The same CDR3 arises from other DNA sequences in this sample as well. The gene calls are TRBV2 and TRBJ2-7, with a tentative D call TRBD2 (5 bases). The CDR3 covers 12 residues. The V gene lost 3 bases and the J gene lost 3 bases, with 6 bases spanning the gap. CDR1 SNHLY and CDR2 FYNNEI come from the germline V gene. CDR3 amino acids: CASSERVYEQYF. CDR3 sequence (DNA): TGTGCCAGCAGTGAGAGGGTCTACGAGCAGTACTTC. Based on the CDR3 plus reference TRBV2 and TRBJ2-7, the full variable domain is EPEVTQTPSHQVTQMGQEVILRCVPISNHLYFYWYRQILGQKVEFLVSFYNNEISEKSEIFDDQFSVERPDGSNFTLKIRSTKLEDSAMYFCASSERVYEQYFGPGTRLTVT.

Only a few counts were recorded for this clone. DNA of the CDR3: TGCGCCAGCAGCTTCACCCCGGGGACCGGGTATGGCTACACCTTC. Its translation is CASSFTPGTGYGYTF. This rearrangement joins TRBV5-1 to TRBJ1-2, with a tentative D call TRBD1 (5 bases). CDR1 is SGHRS and CDR2 is YFSETQ in the germline V gene. The length of the CDR3 is 15 residues. V lost 2 bases and J 5 bases, leaving 16 bases between the germline ends.

This clone was recorded only once. This rearrangement joins TRBV30 to TRBJ2-1; no clear D. The ends were cut back, 0 bases at V and 4 bases at J, with 4 bases in the middle. The CDR3 covers 12 residues. Germline V gives CDR1 GTSNPN, CDR2 SVGIG (reference sequence). The DNA for the CDR3 is TGTGCCTGGAGTGTAAGTTACAATGAGCAGTTCTTC. Translation gives CAWSVSYNEQFF.

The chain has TRBV19 and TRBJ2-3; either TRBD1 or TRBD2 may fit D (5 bases each). With 3 bases removed from V and 4 bases from J, the gap between germline ends came to 17 bases. The CDR3 spans 16 residues. CDR1 and CDR2 (germline): LNHDA, SQIVND (reference sequence). The CDR3: CASSMRIRGRSDTQYF. The CDR3 DNA reads TGTGCCAGTAGTATGAGGATAAGGGGACGGTCAGATACGCAGTATTTT.

The chain uses TRBV7-8 and TRBJ2-7; D possibly uses TRBD1 or TRBD2 (6 bases each). V lost 5 bases and J 0 bases, leaving 14 bases between the germline ends. The CDR3 has 15 amino acids. The germline gives CDR1 SGHVS, CDR2 FQNEAQ. The CDR3 sequence is CASSLGGGSSYEQYF. In nucleotides, the CDR3 is TGTGCCAGCAGCCTAGGAGGGGGGAGCTCCTACGAGCAGTACTTC.

This chain connects TRBV27 to TRBJ2-7, with D perhaps matching TRBD2 (7 bases). The CDR3 is 14 amino acids. Trimming stripped 6 bases from V and 2 bases from J, with 14 bases between. Germline V lookup: CDR1 MNHEY, CDR2 SMNVEV (reference sequence). CDR3 amino acids: CASSLGGRTYEQYF. The CDR3, as DNA: TGTGCCAGCAGCCTGGGGGGGCGAACCTACGAGCAGTACTTC.

In this sample, this clone turned up once. With a far larger clone one base away, a read error is the likely cause. Within the sample, other DNA sequences also encode this same CDR3. This chain joins TRBV5-1 and TRBJ2-7; TRBD2 might be the D (6 bases). Germline assignment: CDR1 SGHRS and CDR2 YFSETQ. V was cut by 5 bases and J by 2 bases, with 14 bases left in between. The CDR3 has 14 residues. The CDR3 here is CASSETSGTYEQYF. The DNA for the CDR3 is TGCGCCAGCAGTGAGACTAGTGGGACCTACGAGCAGTACTTC.

The V and J genes are TRBV7-2 and TRBJ2-1; 13 bases line up with TRBD2. CDR3 size: 15 residues. CDR1 is SGHTA and CDR2 is FQGNSA in the germline V gene. V trimming: 0 bases; J trimming: 7 bases; junction bases outside the gene matches: 0. The CDR3: CASSLAGLAGNEQFF. The CDR3, as DNA: TGTGCCAGCAGCTTAGCGGGACTAGCGGGGAATGAGCAGTTCTTC.

As to this clone: The likely explanation is a read error, given a far larger clone one base away. This chain links TRBV6-1 with TRBJ1-5, with D uncertain. This CDR3 is built from 11 residues. V was shortened by 3 bases and J by 3 bases, with 0 bases between the two germline ends. The germline gives CDR1 MNHNS, CDR2 SASEGT. CDR3 coding DNA: TGTGCCAGCAGTGACAATCAGCCCCAGCATTTT. Encoded protein: CASSDNQPQHF.

The rearrangement links TRBV25-1 to TRBJ2-5; 10 bases align to TRBD2. Germline V CDR1 and CDR2: MGHDK, SYGVNS. Trimming took 1 base from V and 5 from J; bases not matched to a gene: 4. This CDR3 is built from 15 residues. CDR3 nucleotides: TGTGCCAGCAGTGAATGGCTAGCGGGAGAGGAGACCCAGTACTTC. It yields the protein CASSEWLAGEETQYF.

The rearrangement joins TRBV19 to TRBJ2-2; possible D gene TRBD2, 6 bases. Germline V gene data show CDR1 as LNHDA and CDR2 as SQIVND (reference sequence). V shed 4 bases and J shed 5 bases, with 20 bases lying between them. There are 17 residues in the CDR3. The CDR3 sequence is CASSTIQASGGTGELFF. CDR3 DNA sequence: TGTGCCAGTAGTACCATACAGGCCTCTGGGGGGACCGGGGAGCTGTTTTTT.

This chain connects TRBV20-1 to TRBJ2-5; unclear D gene. V lost 5 bases and J lost 7, with 8 bases in between. The CDR3 runs to 10 residues. Looked up from germline, CDR1 is DFQATT and CDR2 is SNEGSKA (reference sequence). Written as DNA, the CDR3 is TGCAGTGCTTCGACGCCGACCCAGTACTTC. Translated: CSASTPTQYF.

This chain links TRBV29-1 with TRBJ1-1; D is possibly TRBD1 (5 bases). In germline, CDR1 is SQVTM, CDR2 ANQGSEA. The CDR3 length is 13 residues. Trimming cost V 7 bases and J 3 bases, with 15 bases left between them. This CDR3 reads CSGGTGPHTEAFF. The DNA for the CDR3 is TGCAGCGGAGGAACGGGGCCCCACACTGAAGCTTTCTTT.

The rearrangement joins TRBV5-4 to TRBJ2-1; 10 bases match TRBD2. The CDR3 totals 14 residues. The germline V gene encodes CDR1 SGHNT and CDR2 YYREEE (reference sequence). With V trimmed by 4 bases and J by 5 bases, 3 bases remained unmatched. CDR3 sequence reads: CASSPLAGDNEQFF. The CDR3 region has the DNA TGTGCCAGCAGCCCTCTAGCGGGGGACAATGAGCAGTTCTTC.

This clone was counted only a few times. The rearrangement joins TRBV5-1 to TRBJ1-1, with 9 bases identical to TRBD1. Trimming removed 0 bases from V and 3 bases from J; junction bases left unmatched: 3. The germline gives CDR1 SGHRS, CDR2 YFSETQ. The CDR3 loop spans 15 amino acids. The CDR3 is CASSLDGDRDTEAFF. In nucleotides, the CDR3 is TGCGCCAGCAGCTTGGATGGGGACAGGGACACTGAAGCTTTCTTT.

Concerning this clone: Other nucleotide sequences from this sample produce the same CDR3. V usage is TRBV7-3 and J usage is TRBJ1-1; TRBD1 is a possible D gene (6 bases). V lost 2 bases and J 1 base, leaving 8 bases between the germline ends. This CDR3 is built from 14 residues. Germline V gene sequence: CDR1 SGHTA, CDR2 FQGTGA. The CDR3: CASSLDRSNTEAFF. The CDR3 nucleotides are TGTGCCAGCAGCTTAGACAGGTCGAACACTGAAGCTTTCTTT.

With respect to this clone: Other DNA sequences in this sample translate to the same CDR3. V gene TRBV5-1 combines with J gene TRBJ2-5; D perhaps matches TRBD1 (6 bases). The length of the CDR3 is 14 residues. Trimming stripped 4 bases from V and 2 bases from J, with 12 bases between. Germline CDR1 reads SGHRS; CDR2 reads YFSETQ. The CDR3 region is CASSPPDRQETQYF. In DNA, the CDR3 is TGCGCCAGCAGCCCTCCGGACAGACAAGAGACCCAGTACTTC.

A word on this clone: The same CDR3 can be traced to other DNA sequences in this sample. V usage is TRBV7-9 and J usage is TRBJ2-7; D is unclear. Trimming cost V 4 bases and J 2 bases, with 9 bases left between them. The CDR3 is 13 amino acids. The germline V gene encodes CDR1 SEHNR and CDR2 FQNEAQ (reference sequence). The CDR3 nucleotides read TGTGCCAGCAGCTCCCCACCCCCCTACGAGCAGTACTTC. Translated: CASSSPPPYEQYF.

The chain carries TRBV7-2 and TRBJ2-2; TRBD2 agrees at 10 bases. J was trimmed by 4 bases and V by 2 bases; bases with no gene match: 7. This CDR3 is built from 17 residues. CDR1 is SGHTA, CDR2 FQGNSA, per germline. CDR3 protein: CASSLTPGLATTGELFF. In DNA, the CDR3 is TGTGCCAGCAGCTTAACCCCGGGACTAGCGACCACCGGGGAGCTGTTTTTT.

The chain uses TRBV7-3 and TRBJ2-2; D is undetermined. CDR3 length: 14 residues. Trimming removed 2 bases at V and 5 bases at J, with 9 bases between. Germline CDR1 SGHTA, CDR2 FQGTGA. CDR3 residues: CASSLSPNTGELFF. CDR3 sequence (DNA): TGTGCCAGCAGCTTATCCCCCAATACCGGGGAGCTGTTTTTT.

The chain is built from TRBV27 and TRBJ2-5, with a tentative D call TRBD2 (6 bases). V lost 6 bases and J 6 bases, leaving 14 bases between the germline ends. The CDR3 sequence is 13 residues long. Germline CDR1 reads MNHEY; CDR2 reads SMNVEV (reference sequence). CDR3 DNA sequence: TGTGCCAGCAGCTTCTGGGGGGACCAGACCCAGTACTTC. As protein: CASSFWGDQTQYF.

This clone came up once. V gene TRBV7-2 combines with J gene TRBJ2-7, with TRBD2 matching 11 bases. This CDR3 contains 14 residues. Trimming took 6 bases from V and 7 from J; bases not matched to a gene: 8. Germline V gene data show CDR1 as SGHTA and CDR2 as FQGNSA. CDR3 region: CASRPTSGSGEQYF. The CDR3 DNA sequence: TGTGCCAGCAGGCCCACTAGCGGGAGCGGGGAGCAGTACTTC. Variable domain in full (rest from reference TRBV7-2 and TRBJ2-7): GAGVSQSPSNKVTEKGKDVELRCDPISGHTALYWYRQSLGQGLEFLIYFQGNSAPDKSGLPSDRFSAERTGGSVSTLTIQRTQQEDSAVYLCASRPTSGSGEQYFGPGTRLTVT.

The chain employs TRBV19 and TRBJ2-7, with 12 bases fitting TRBD2. The CDR3 covers 16 residues. The germline V gene has CDR1 LNHDA and CDR2 SQIVND (reference sequence). The trim removed 5 bases at V and 0 bases at J, leaving 5 bases unmatched. CDR3 nucleotides: TGTGCCAGTAGTCGACTAGCGGGGGCTAGCTCCTACGAGCAGTACTTC. This translates into CASSRLAGASSYEQYF.

The gene calls are TRBV10-3 and TRBJ1-2, with D tentatively TRBD1 (6 bases). The germline V gene encodes CDR1 ENHRY and CDR2 SYGVKD. The CDR3 contains 13 residues. Trimming removed 2 bases from V and 8 bases from J, with 12 bases in between. The CDR3 bases are TGTGCCATCAGTGAGACTGGTCAGGGGGGCTACACCTTC. It specifies CAISETGQGGYTF.

The chain links TRBV19 to TRBJ2-7, with a possible D match to TRBD2 (6 bases). V dropped 1 base and J dropped 6 bases, with 10 bases sitting between them. The germline CDR1 and CDR2 sequences are LNHDA and SQIVND (reference sequence). There are 13 residues in the CDR3. The CDR3 DNA is TGTGCCAGTAGTATAGCCCGGGGGTTCGAGCAGTACTTC. Its translation: CASSIARGFEQYF.